The sequence of this T cell receptor beta chain was determined in a study of T cells in Graves' hyperthyroidism and ophthalmopathy. In the study overall: At the time of initial diagnosis and before any treatment, peripheral blood was collected. Overall study results and limits: The model's output predicted ophthalmopathy at a median of 6.5 months prior to onset. A model built on 13 V-J features separated ophthalmopathy from stable hyperthyroidism.

Many counts were recorded for this clonotype. Antigen unknown. Using RNA transcripts as the source, TCR beta CDR3 regions were amplified. TCR CDR3 regions were first amplified by RT-PCR with HTBI primers. TCRdb processed the multiplex PCR reads anew with MiXCR; each CDR3 protein has one entry. The table records roughly 99,000 distinct CDR3 sequences, 16% of them present only once. Per germline, CDR1 SGHRS and CDR2 YFSETQ. This CDR3 spans 13 amino acids. Trimming cost V 4 bases and J 5 bases, with 13 bases left between them. With a duration under 2 months, the hyperthyroidism was newly diagnosed in patients aged 18 to 65.

The specimen was blood. The rearrangement links TRBV5-1 to TRBJ2-7; D might be TRBD1 (5 bases). This receptor was taken from a woman aged 50 to 65 with Graves' hyperthyroidism. CDR3 bases: TGCGCCAGCAGCAAACCTCCAGGGAACGAGCAGTACTTC. Protein sequence: CASSKPPGNEQYF.